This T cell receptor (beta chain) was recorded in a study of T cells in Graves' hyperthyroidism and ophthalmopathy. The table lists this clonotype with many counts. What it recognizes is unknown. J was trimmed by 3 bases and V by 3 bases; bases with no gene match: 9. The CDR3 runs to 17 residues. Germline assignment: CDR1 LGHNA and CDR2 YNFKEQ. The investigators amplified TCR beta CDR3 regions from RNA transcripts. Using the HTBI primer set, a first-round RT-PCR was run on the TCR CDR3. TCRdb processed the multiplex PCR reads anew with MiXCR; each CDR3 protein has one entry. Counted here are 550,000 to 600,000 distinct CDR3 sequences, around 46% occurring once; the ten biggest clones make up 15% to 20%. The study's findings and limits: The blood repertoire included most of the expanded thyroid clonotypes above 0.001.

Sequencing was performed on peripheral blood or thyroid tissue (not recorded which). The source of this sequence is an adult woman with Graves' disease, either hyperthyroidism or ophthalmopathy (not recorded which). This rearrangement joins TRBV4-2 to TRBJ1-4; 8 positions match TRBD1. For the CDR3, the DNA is TGTGCCAGCAGCCAGACGTACGCAGGGGGCCCTAATGAAAAACTGTTTTTT. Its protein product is CASSQTYAGGPNEKLFF.